These 15 T cell receptor beta chains came from one sample sequenced in a study of CD8+CD57+ T cells in acquired aplastic anemia. Patients picked for sequencing had shown CD8+CD57+ cell expansion detected by flow cytometry. CDR3 and TCR beta VDJ profiling relied on a genomic DNA template. TCRdb used MiXCR to reprocess the reads, holding one entry per CDR3 protein. The sample lists some 160,000 distinct CDR3 sequences, roughly 48% occurring once. Sequenced material: sorted CD4+, CD8+, or CD8+CD57+ T cells (not recorded which) from PBMCs. These receptors were taken from a human donor with aplastic anemia.

This clonotype was counted ten times or more. The chain combines TRBV20-1 with TRBJ2-7; D not certain. The CDR3 spans 15 residues. Between the trimmed V and J ends, which lost 3 bases and 0 bases, there was a span of 15 bases. The V gene's germline CDR1 is DFQATT and CDR2 SNEGSKA (reference sequence). The DNA for the CDR3 is TGCAGTGCTAGGTTTTCGATGGGCAGCTCCTACGAGCAGTACTTC. This gives the protein CSARFSMGSSYEQYF.

This clonotype was recorded at least ten times. The CDR3 protein is CSALDGSGNTIYF. The DNA for the CDR3 is TGCAGTGCTCTCGACGGCTCTGGAAACACCATATATTTT. The chain links TRBV20-1 to TRBJ1-3, with D uncertain. Per the germline V gene, CDR1 is DFQATT and CDR2 is SNEGSKA (reference sequence). The CDR3 has 13 amino acids. Trimming stripped 5 bases from V and 0 bases from J, with 8 bases between.

CDR3 amino acids: CASTSFPPLHF. As DNA, the CDR3 is TGTGCCAGCACCTCCTTTCCCCCCCTCCACTTT. The V and J genes are TRBV7-8 and TRBJ1-6; no firm D call. This CDR3 is 11 amino acids long. The germline gives CDR1 SGHVS, CDR2 FQNEAQ. Trimming took 7 bases from V and 13 from J, leaving 11 bases between them.

This chain connects TRBV7-6 to TRBJ2-7, with TRBD1 matching 11 bases. Germline CDR1 reads SGHVS; CDR2 reads FNYEAQ. J gave up 5 bases and V 2 bases, and 5 bases lay outside the gene matches. The CDR3 extends over 15 amino acids. The CDR3: CASSLRTGGRDEQYF. For the CDR3, the DNA is TGTGCCAGCAGCTTAAGGACAGGGGGCAGGGACGAGCAGTACTTC.

This clonotype was seen repeatedly, ten times or more. This rearrangement joins TRBV7-9 to TRBJ2-7; TRBD1 matches at 7 bases. Trimming cost V 0 bases and J 7 bases; bases outside gene matches: 12. Germline V gene sequence: CDR1 SEHNR, CDR2 FQNEAQ (reference sequence). The CDR3 has 16 residues. CDR3 sequence: CASSLAGTEHYVEQYF. CDR3 bases: TGTGCCAGCAGCTTAGCCGGGACAGAGCACTACGTGGAGCAGTACTTC.

V gene TRBV29-1 combines with J gene TRBJ2-5, with 9 bases identical to TRBD2. The germline CDR1 and CDR2 sequences are SQVTM and ANQGSEA. The V segment lost 8 bases and the J segment 1 base; nucleotides outside the gene matches: 8. This CDR3 has 14 amino acids. For the CDR3, the DNA is TGCAGCTTAACGGTAGCGGGGGTCCAAGAGACCCAGTACTTC. The encoded protein is CSLTVAGVQETQYF.

This clonotype was found many times. Here the CDR3 reads CASSVYSGAGELFF. CDR3 DNA sequence: TGTGCCAGCAGCGTATATTCCGGGGCCGGGGAGCTGTTTTTT. The V and J genes are TRBV9 and TRBJ2-2, with D perhaps matching TRBD2 (5 bases). The germline gives CDR1 SGDLS, CDR2 YYNGEE. Trimming took off 1 base at V and 6 bases at J, with 10 bases between the two ends. The CDR3 spans 14 residues.

This chain uses TRBV2 with TRBJ2-7; TRBD1 agrees at 10 bases. Germline CDR1 is SNHLY and CDR2 is FYNNEI. V shed 3 bases and J 2 bases; nucleotides not matched to a gene: 4. The CDR3 runs 15 residues. CDR3 residues: CASSDYGTGAYEQYF. In DNA, the CDR3 is TGTGCCAGCAGTGATTACGGGACAGGGGCCTACGAGCAGTACTTC.

The gene calls are TRBV7-9 and TRBJ2-7; D is perhaps TRBD1 (6 bases). The V end lost 5 bases, the J end lost 3 bases, and 14 bases lay between the germline ends. The CDR3 is made up of 14 amino acids. Looked up from germline, CDR1 is SEHNR and CDR2 is FQNEAQ (reference sequence). In DNA form, the CDR3 reads TGTGCCAGCAGCCAACAGGGAATCCACTACGAGCAGTACTTC. It codes for CASSQQGIHYEQYF.

The chain carries TRBV10-1 and TRBJ1-2, with TRBD1 as a possible D gene (5 bases). In germline, CDR1 is WNHNN, CDR2 SYGVQD (reference sequence). This CDR3 is built from 13 residues. V lost 11 bases to trimming and J lost 10 bases, with 23 bases between them. CDR3 region: CAGPRSFGGAYTF. The CDR3 nucleotides read TGCGCCGGCCCCCGATCGTTTGGGGGAGCCTACACCTTC.

The rearrangement joins TRBV9 to TRBJ2-7; 12 bases agree with TRBD1. CDR1 SGDLS and CDR2 YYNGEE come from the germline V gene. The CDR3 runs 14 residues. Trimming cost V 3 bases and J 9 bases; bases outside gene matches: 7. CDR3 loop: CASSAGTGGTGQYF. The CDR3 DNA follows: TGTGCCAGCAGCGCCGGGACAGGGGGCACGGGGCAGTACTTC.

Points on this clonotype: This clone may be a read error of a much larger clone one base away. The chain couples TRBV6-1 to TRBJ1-2, with unresolved D. The CDR3 is 13 residues long. Trimming stripped 5 bases from V and 8 bases from J, with 15 bases between. CDR1 and CDR2 from the germline V gene are MNHNS and SASEGT. The CDR3 DNA follows: TGTGCCAGCAGTAGGCGGGCTCCTGAAGGCTACACCTTC. Protein: CASSRRAPEGYTF.

This clonotype was detected ten times or more. The chain is built from TRBV20-1 and TRBJ2-3; 10 bases are a match to TRBD2. The CDR3 covers 17 residues. Germline V gene sequence: CDR1 DFQATT, CDR2 SNEGSKA (reference sequence). J lost 2 bases, V lost 3 bases, and 11 bases had no gene match. CDR3 DNA sequence: TGCAGTGCTAGTCCCCTAGCGGGAGTTAGGAACACAGATACGCAGTATTTT. Protein sequence: CSASPLAGVRNTDTQYF.

This clonotype has only a few counts. The chain carries TRBV4-1 and TRBJ2-2; TRBD1 matches 8 bases. The CDR3 contains 15 residues. Germline V gene sequence: CDR1 MGHRA, CDR2 YSYEKL. The J segment lost 4 bases and the V segment lost 4 bases, leaving 5 bases of the junction unmatched. The CDR3 nucleotides are TGCGCCAGCAGCCGTCAGGGGGCGGGCACCGGGGAGCTGTTTTTT. The encoded protein is CASSRQGAGTGELFF.

This clonotype was counted many times. CDR3 nucleotides: TGTGCCAGCAGTTTAAGTGTAGCGGGAGTAACAGATACGCAGTATTTT. Translated: CASSLSVAGVTDTQYF. This chain uses TRBV12-3 or TRBV12-4 with TRBJ2-3, with 9 bases identical to TRBD2. This CDR3 comprises 16 residues. The V segment lost 2 bases and the J segment 3 bases; nucleotides outside the gene matches: 6.